The clone carrying this T cell receptor (beta chain) was picked up a small number of times. Its antigen is unidentified. This record comes from a study of T cell clones after liver transplantation. In the study overall: Draws occurred before transplant, before withdrawal, and after complete or failed withdrawal. Regarding the study as a whole: Post-transplant time points were not standardized, so conclusions are preliminary. Rather than being deleted, graft donor-reactive T cells may have moved into the graft.

The germline V gene has CDR1 SGHDT and CDR2 YYEEEE. This CDR3 has 16 amino acids. Trimming took 5 bases from V and 2 from J; bases not matched to a gene: 11. This table comes from immunoSEQ multiplex PCR, and its TCRdb copy is limited to in-frame clones, with some not included. The sample has 15,000 to 20,000 clones; 75% to 85% are singletons. Sample: CD8+ T cells from blood, taken roughly 48 months after liver transplant. This rearrangement joins TRBV5-6 to TRBJ2-3; 7 nucleotides agree with TRBD1. The clonotype comes from a human patient who received a liver transplant. The graft donor may account for some of the T cells. The CDR3 here is CASSSSRDSYTDTQYF. The CDR3 DNA reads as TGTGCCAGCAGTAGTTCCCGGGACAGCTACACAGATACGCAGTATTTT.